This T cell receptor beta chain was captured by sequencing in a study of blood T cell repertoires in COVID-19. Study details: Samples of COVID-19 (acute and convalescent) were obtained from the United States, Italy and Spain. Sources were T cells, B-cell-depleted T cells, or PBMCs; the material itself was cDNA or gDNA.

Authors' processing steps: The authors estimated nucleated cell counts from reference gene primer amplification. Data came from immunoSEQ multiplex PCR; TCRdb stores just in-frame clones and leaves some out. V and J calls and clone size come straight from that table; D and trimming were deduced from the DNA. The sample shows around 240,000 clones, over 80% of them seen only once. Cohort assignment relied on participant-reported clinical history. CDR1 is SQVTM and CDR2 is ANQGSEA in the germline V gene. The CDR3 loop spans 14 amino acids. V shed 0 bases and J shed 2 bases, with 10 bases lying between them.

The rearrangement joins TRBV29-1 to TRBJ1-1; tentatively, D is TRBD1 (6 bases). The specimen was PBMCs or T cells enriched from blood (not recorded which). This clonotype was sampled from a human donor in a cohort exposed to, infected with or recovered from COVID-19 (not recorded which). The donor label of this sample is uncertain. The CDR3 DNA is TGCAGCGTTGAAGATGGGACAACCAACACTGAAGCTTTCTTT. Its translation is CSVEDGTTNTEAFF.